The T cell receptor beta chain under discussion was sequenced for a study of a mutant IDH1 vaccine in newly diagnosed glioma. Study-wide background: Eight vaccine doses were administered to patients at weeks 1, 3, 5, 7, 11, 15, 19 and 23. Pretreatment consisted of radiotherapy, temozolomide, or both, with most receiving both. Patients received vaccination from 4-6 weeks after radiotherapy alone, or with temozolomide cycles.

This sample's time point: week 23, last vaccination. Each vaccine dose was 300 ug of mutant IDH1 20-mer peptide, with topical imiquimod. Donors had new IDH1-mutant astrocytomas of WHO grade 3 or 4 (ATRX-lost). About this clone itself: What it binds is not known.

Germline loops: CDR1 LGHNA, CDR2 YSLEER. The CDR3 is 15 residues long. With 0 bases removed from V and 8 bases from J, the gap between germline ends came to 13 bases. The repertoire was sequenced with immunoSEQ multiplex PCR; TCRdb's copy has only in-frame clones and lacks some. The table lists about 67,000 clones, 84% of them singletons, with about an eighth in the top ten. Here the sequenced sample was PBMCs, taken from a glioma patient whose treatment included an IDH1 peptide vaccine. The receptor was derived from a man younger than 35 with glioma. The genes are TRBV4-3 and TRBJ1-4; perhaps TRBD1 as D (5 bases). In DNA form, the CDR3 reads TGCGCCAGCAGCCAAGAATTGACAGAAACAGAAAAACTGTTTTTT. Its protein is CASSQELTETEKLFF.